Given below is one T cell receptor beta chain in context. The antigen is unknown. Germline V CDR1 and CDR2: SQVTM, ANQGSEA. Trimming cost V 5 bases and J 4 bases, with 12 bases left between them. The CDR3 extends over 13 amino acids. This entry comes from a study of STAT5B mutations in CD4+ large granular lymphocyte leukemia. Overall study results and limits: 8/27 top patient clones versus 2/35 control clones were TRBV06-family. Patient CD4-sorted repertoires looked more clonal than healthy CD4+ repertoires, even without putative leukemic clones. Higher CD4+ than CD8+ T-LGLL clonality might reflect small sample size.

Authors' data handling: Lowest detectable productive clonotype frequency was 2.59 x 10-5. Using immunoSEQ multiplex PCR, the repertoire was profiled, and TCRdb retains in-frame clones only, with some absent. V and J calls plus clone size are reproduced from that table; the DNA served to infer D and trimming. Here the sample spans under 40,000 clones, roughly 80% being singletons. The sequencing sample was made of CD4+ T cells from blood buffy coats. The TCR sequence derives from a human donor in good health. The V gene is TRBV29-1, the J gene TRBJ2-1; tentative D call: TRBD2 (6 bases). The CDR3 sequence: CSVWGLGYNEQFF. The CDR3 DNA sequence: TGCAGCGTTTGGGGACTGGGATACAATGAGCAGTTCTTC.